These T cell receptor beta chains were read from a single sample in a study of shared clonotypes between healthy human individuals. TCRdb keeps only in-frame clones here, not all; method: immunoSEQ multiplex PCR. The repertoire holds 1,400,000 or so clones, with approximately 98.5% as singletons. The sample was naive CD4+ T cells sorted from blood. Receptors originate from a young man in good health. Both conserved end residues are part of each CDR3. A D gene is named only where the DNA matches it firmly. Not every row has a clone size; where given, it reads once, few, many or a size class.

clone_size	v_call	j_call	d_call	cdr3_nt	cdr3_aa
-	TRBV28	TRBJ2-1	TRBD1	TGTGCCAGCAGTTTCCAGACAGGGGGCGGCGGGTTCTCCTACAATGAGCAGTTCTTC	CASSFQTGGGGFSYNEQFF
-	TRBV5-1	TRBJ1-3	TRBD1	TGCGCCAGCAGCTTGATGTCAGGACAGGGATCGGGAAACACCATATATTTT	CASSLMSGQGSGNTIYF
-	TRBV28	TRBJ2-1	-	TGTGCCAGCAGTCCCTTTTTCGGCCCGCAGTTCTTC	CASSPFFGPQFF
-	TRBV19	TRBJ1-3	-	TGTGCCAGTCGGATCGGGGAAAGTGGAAACACCATATATTTT	CASRIGESGNTIYF
-	TRBV7-9	TRBJ2-1	-	TGTGCCAGCAGCTTAAGACTACCGTTCGAGCATGAGCAGTTCTTC	CASSLRLPFEHEQFF
-	TRBV4-3	TRBJ2-2	-	TGCGCCAGCAGCCAAGACCCAGGACGTGCGAACACCGGGGAGCTGTTTTTT	CASSQDPGRANTGELFF
-	TRBV28	TRBJ2-2	TRBD2	TGTGCCAGCAGTCTCGGACTAGCGACCACGGAGCTGTTTTTT	CASSLGLATTELFF
-	TRBV19	TRBJ2-1	TRBD1	TGTGCCAGTAAAACCCAGAACAGGGGGAGAAACAATGAGCAGTTCTTC	CASKTQNRGRNNEQFF
-	TRBV6-1	TRBJ2-7	-	TGTGCCAGCAGAGCGGACAGACTATACGAGCAGTACTTC	CASRADRLYEQYF
-	TRBV27	TRBJ2-7	TRBD2	TGTGCCAGCAGTTTAAAGGCTAGCGGGGGCGAGCAGTACTTC	CASSLKASGGEQYF
-	TRBV4-1	TRBJ2-1	-	TGCGCCAGCAGCCAATTTGGGGTGAATGAGCAGTTCTTC	CASSQFGVNEQFF
-	TRBV2	TRBJ1-1	-	TGTGCCAGCACGCAGGGTGGAACTGAAGCTTTCTTT	CASTQGGTEAFF
-	TRBV2	TRBJ2-2	-	TGTGCCAGCAGTGGGTCTACAGGTACTCAAGGGACCGGGGAGCTGTTTTTT	CASSGSTGTQGTGELFF
-	TRBV6-6	TRBJ1-2	-	TGTGCCAGCAGTCCCAGCCGAGGGGGCTACACCTTC	CASSPSRGGYTF
-	TRBV2	TRBJ2-3	TRBD2	TGTGCCAGCCACAGCGGCGGGAGACAAGCAGATACGCAGTATTTT	CASHSGGRQADTQYF
-	TRBV20-1	TRBJ2-7	-	TGCAGTGCTTACGACAGATTCGAGCAGTACTTC	CSAYDRFEQYF
-	TRBV5-1	TRBJ2-2	-	TGCGCCAGCAGCTTTGGACTACCAAGGGGCGGGGAGCTGTTTTTT	CASSFGLPRGGELFF
-	TRBV18	TRBJ1-3	TRBD1	TGTGCCAGCTCGTCCGAACAGGGGAGCGCGAACACCATATATTTT	CASSSEQGSANTIYF
once	TRBV5-1	TRBJ2-3	-	TGCGCCAGCAGCTTGGACTCTTCGGGCTATGATACGCAGTATTTT	CASSLDSSGYDTQYF
-	TRBV18	TRBJ1-1	TRBD1	TGTGCCAGCTCACCCGGGACAGGGGGCGGGAGCACTGAAGCTTTCTTT	CASSPGTGGGSTEAFF
once	TRBV5-4	TRBJ2-1	-	TGTGCCAGCAGCTTGCCCGGCCATGAGCAGTTCTTC	CASSLPGHEQFF
-	TRBV7-2	TRBJ2-5	-	TGTGCCAGCAGCTTATCGCCGGAGGGTGAGACCCAGTACTTC	CASSLSPEGETQYF
-	TRBV6-9	TRBJ2-7	-	TGTGCCAGCACACCCATACCTCTGACGTCCGAGCAGTACTTC	CASTPIPLTSEQYF
-	TRBV5-4	TRBJ2-1	TRBD1	TGTGCCAGCAGCTTGGGCGGGACAGGGTACAATGAGCAGTTCTTC	CASSLGGTGYNEQFF
-	TRBV6-1	TRBJ2-3	-	TGTGCCAGCAGTTTCAATACGCAGTATTTT	CASSFNTQYF
once	TRBV2	TRBJ2-4	-	TGTGCCAGCAGTAACAACAGGGTTGCCAAAAACATTCAGTACTTC	CASSNNRVAKNIQYF
-	TRBV9	TRBJ1-2	-	TGTGCCAGCAGCGTAGAACGAACCACCTCACCCCATGGCTACACCTTC	CASSVERTTSPHGYTF
-	TRBV14	TRBJ2-2	-	TGTGCCACTTACAGGGAAGACACCGGGGAGCTGTTTTTT	CATYREDTGELFF
-	TRBV28	TRBJ1-2	-	TGTGCCAGCGCCCAGTCCCTTGGCTACACCTTC	CASAQSLGYTF
-	TRBV7-2	TRBJ2-1	TRBD1	TGTGCCAGCAGCCCCAGGACAGGGGGATACAATGAGCAGTTCTTC	CASSPRTGGYNEQFF
once	TRBV19	TRBJ2-3	TRBD2	TGTGCCAGTAGTCCCCTAGCGGGAGGCCCGAGCACAGATACGCAGTATTTT	CASSPLAGGPSTDTQYF
-	TRBV11-3	TRBJ2-7	-	TGTGCCAGCAGCTTAGAGGGTGAGCGGCAGTACTTC	CASSLEGERQYF
-	TRBV11-2	TRBJ2-5	-	TGTGCCAGCAGCTCCAGGGGCAGCCAGACCCAGTACTTC	CASSSRGSQTQYF
-	TRBV6-5	TRBJ1-2	-	TGTGCCAGCAGTGCAGGGTCCCATGGCTACACCTTC	CASSAGSHGYTF
once	TRBV5-1	TRBJ2-3	-	TGCGCCAGCAGCTCTCAGGGTACAGATACGCAGTATTTT	CASSSQGTDTQYF
-	TRBV28	TRBJ1-5	TRBD1	TGTGCCAGCAGCCGACTCCAGGGGGCAAATCAGCCCCAGCATTTT	CASSRLQGANQPQHF
-	TRBV5-1	TRBJ1-1	TRBD1	TGCGCCAGCAGCTACGGGACAGCTTCAAATCCTTTCTTT	CASSYGTASNPFF
-	TRBV9	TRBJ2-3	-	TGTGCCAGCAGCGTAGAGGGCAGGGGAGCAGATACGCAGTATTTT	CASSVEGRGADTQYF